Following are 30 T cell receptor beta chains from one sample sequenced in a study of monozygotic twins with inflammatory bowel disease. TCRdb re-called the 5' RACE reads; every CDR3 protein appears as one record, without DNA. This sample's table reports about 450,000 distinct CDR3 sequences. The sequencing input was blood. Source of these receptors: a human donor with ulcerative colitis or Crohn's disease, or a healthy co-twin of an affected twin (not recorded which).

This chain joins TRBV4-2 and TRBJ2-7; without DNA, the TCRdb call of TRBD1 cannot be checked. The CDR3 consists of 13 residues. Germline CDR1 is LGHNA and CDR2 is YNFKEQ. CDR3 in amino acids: CASSHPDNYEQYF.

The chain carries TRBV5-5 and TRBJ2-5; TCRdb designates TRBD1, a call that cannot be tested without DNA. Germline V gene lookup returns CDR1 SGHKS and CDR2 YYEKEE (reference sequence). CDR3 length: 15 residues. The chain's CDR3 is CASSLGDTRGETQYF.

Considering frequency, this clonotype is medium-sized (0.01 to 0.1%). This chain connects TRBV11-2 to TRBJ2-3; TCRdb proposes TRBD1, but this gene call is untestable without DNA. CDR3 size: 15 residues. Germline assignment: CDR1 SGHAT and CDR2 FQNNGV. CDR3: CASSDGTGRTDTQYF.

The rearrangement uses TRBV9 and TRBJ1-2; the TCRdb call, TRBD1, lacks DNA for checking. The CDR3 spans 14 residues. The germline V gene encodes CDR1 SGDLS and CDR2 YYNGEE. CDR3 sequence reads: CASSVGGGFYGYTF.

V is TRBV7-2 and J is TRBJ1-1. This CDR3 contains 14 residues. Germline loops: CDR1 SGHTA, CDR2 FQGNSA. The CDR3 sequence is CASSLTQMNTEAFF.

This chain's CDR3 is CASSLEGQGIATNEKLFF. The chain uses TRBV11-2 and TRBJ1-4; TCRdb calls TRBD1, which cannot be checked without DNA. The germline V gene has CDR1 SGHAT and CDR2 FQNNGV. CDR3 length: 18 residues.

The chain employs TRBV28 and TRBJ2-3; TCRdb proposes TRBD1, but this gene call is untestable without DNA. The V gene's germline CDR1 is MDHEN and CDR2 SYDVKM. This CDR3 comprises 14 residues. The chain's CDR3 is CASSADSRTDTQYF.

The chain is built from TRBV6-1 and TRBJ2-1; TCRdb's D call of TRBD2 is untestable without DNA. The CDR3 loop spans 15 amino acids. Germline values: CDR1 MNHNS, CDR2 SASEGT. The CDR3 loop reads CASGMTSGGYNEQFF.

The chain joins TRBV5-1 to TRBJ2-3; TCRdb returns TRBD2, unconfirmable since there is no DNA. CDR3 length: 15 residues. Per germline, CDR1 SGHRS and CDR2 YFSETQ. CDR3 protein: CASSPGLAGPDTQYF.

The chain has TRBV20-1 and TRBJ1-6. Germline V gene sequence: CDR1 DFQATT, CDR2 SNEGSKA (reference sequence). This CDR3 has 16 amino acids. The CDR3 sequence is CSARSSLSSYNSPLHF.

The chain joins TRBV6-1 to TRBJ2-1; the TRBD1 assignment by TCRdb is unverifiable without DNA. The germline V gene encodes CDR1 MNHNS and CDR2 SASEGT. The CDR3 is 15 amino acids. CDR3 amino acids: CASTAPDRGGNEQFF.

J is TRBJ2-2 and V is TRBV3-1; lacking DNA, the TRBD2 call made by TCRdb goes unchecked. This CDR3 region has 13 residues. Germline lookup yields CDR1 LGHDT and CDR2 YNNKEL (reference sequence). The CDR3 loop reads CASSQRVGGELFF. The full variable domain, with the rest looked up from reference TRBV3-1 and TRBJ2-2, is DTAVSQTPKYLVTQMGNDKSIKCEQNLGHDTMYWYKQDSKKFLKIMFSYNNKELIINETVPNRFSPKSPDKAHLNLHINSLELGDSAVYFCASSQRVGGELFFGEGSRLTVL.

The CDR3 sequence: CASSWGTGTYEQYF. V gene TRBV27 combines with J gene TRBJ2-7; TCRdb calls TRBD1, which cannot be checked without DNA. Germline V lookup: CDR1 MNHEY, CDR2 SMNVEV (reference sequence). The CDR3 runs to 14 residues.

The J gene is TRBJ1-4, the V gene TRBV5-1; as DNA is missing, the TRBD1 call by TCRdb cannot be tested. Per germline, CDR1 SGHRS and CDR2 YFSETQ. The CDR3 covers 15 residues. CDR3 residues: CASRPVQGRNEKLFF.

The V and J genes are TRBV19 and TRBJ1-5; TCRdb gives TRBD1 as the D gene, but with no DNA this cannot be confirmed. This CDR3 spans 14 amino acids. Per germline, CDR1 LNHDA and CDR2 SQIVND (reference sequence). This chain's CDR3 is CASNPVHNNVPQHF. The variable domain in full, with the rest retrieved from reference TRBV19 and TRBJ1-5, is DGGITQSPKYLFRKEGQNVTLSCEQNLNHDAMYWYRQDPGQGLRLIYYSQIVNDFQKGDIAEGYSVSREKKESFPLTVTSAQKNPTAFYLCASNPVHNNVPQHFGDGTRLSIL.

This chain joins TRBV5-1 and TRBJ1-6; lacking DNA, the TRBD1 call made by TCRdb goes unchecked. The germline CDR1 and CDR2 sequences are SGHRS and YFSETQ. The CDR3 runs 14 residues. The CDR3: CASSSGGYNSPLHF.

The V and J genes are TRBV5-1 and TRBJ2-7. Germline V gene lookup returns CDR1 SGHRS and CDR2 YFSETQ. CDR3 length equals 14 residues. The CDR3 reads CASSLQDIAYEQYF.

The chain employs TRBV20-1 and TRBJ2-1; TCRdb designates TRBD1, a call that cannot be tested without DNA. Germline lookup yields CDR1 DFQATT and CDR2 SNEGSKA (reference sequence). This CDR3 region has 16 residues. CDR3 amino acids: CSAKGGPGSLYNEQFF.

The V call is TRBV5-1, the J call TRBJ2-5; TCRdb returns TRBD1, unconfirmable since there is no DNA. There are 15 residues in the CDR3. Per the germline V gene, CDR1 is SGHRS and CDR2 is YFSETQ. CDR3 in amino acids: CASRIQGEWGETQYF.

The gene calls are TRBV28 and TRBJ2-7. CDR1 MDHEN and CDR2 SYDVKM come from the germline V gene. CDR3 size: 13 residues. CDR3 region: CASSEVSGYEQYF.

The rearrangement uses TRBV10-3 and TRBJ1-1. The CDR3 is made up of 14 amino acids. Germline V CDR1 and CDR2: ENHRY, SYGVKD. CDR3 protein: CAIRASGTNTEAFF.

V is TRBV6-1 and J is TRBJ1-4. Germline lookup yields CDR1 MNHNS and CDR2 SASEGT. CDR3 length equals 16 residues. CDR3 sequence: CASSEAGGWTNEKLFF.

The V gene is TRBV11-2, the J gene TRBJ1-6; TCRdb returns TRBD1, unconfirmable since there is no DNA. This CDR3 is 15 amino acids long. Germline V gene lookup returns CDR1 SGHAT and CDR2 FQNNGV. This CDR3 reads CASGRTGDYNSPLHF.

The CDR3 sequence: CASSQDFDRVGHGQYF. The V and J genes are TRBV14 and TRBJ2-7; as DNA is missing, the TRBD1 call by TCRdb cannot be tested. Germline CDR1 is SGHDN and CDR2 is FVKESK. The CDR3 runs 16 residues.

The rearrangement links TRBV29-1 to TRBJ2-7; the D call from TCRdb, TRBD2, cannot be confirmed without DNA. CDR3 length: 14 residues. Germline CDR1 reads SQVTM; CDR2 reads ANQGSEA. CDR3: CSVRGLAGTYEQYF.

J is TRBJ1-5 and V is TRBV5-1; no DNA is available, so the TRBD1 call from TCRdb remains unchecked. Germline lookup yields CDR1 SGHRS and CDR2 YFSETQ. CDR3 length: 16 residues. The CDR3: CASSLVGGDSNQPQHF. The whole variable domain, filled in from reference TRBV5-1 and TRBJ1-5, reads KAGVTQTPRYLIKTRGQQVTLSCSPISGHRSVSWYQQTPGQGLQFLFEYFSETQRNKGNFPGRFSGRQFSNSRSEMNVSTLELGDSALYLCASSLVGGDSNQPQHFGDGTRLSIL.

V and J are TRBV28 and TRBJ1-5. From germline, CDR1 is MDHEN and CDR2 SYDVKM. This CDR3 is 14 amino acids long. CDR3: CASSLLTDNQPQHF.

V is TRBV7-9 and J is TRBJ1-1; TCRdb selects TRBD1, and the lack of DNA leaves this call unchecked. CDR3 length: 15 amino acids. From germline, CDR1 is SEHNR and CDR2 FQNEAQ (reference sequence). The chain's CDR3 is CASSAQQGMGTEAFF.

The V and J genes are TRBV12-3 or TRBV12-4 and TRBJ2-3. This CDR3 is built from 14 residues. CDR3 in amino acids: CASSFSLAIDTQYF.

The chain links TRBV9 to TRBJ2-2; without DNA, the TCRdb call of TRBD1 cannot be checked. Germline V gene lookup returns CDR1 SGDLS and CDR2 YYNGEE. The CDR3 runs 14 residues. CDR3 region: CASSVGQGPGELFF.